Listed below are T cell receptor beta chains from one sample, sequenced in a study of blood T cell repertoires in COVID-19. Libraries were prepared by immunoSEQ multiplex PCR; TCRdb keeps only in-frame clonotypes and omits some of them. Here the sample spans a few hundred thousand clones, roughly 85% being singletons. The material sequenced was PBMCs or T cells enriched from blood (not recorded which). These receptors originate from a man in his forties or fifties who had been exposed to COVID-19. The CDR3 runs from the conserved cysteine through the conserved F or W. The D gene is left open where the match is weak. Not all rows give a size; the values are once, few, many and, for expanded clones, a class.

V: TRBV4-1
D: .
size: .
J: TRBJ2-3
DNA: TGCGCCAGCAGCATTAACTCTATTAAGGGGACTAGCACAGATACGCAGTATTTT
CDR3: CASSINSIKGTSTDTQYF

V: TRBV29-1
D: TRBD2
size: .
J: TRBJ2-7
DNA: TGCAGCGCACGGACAGCTAGCGGGAGCCCCGAGCAGTACTTC
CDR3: CSARTASGSPEQYF

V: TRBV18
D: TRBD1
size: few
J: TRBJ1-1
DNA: TGTGCCAGCTCACCGGACAGGGTTGAAGCTTTCTTT
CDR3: CASSPDRVEAFF

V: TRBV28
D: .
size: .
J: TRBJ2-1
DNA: TGTGCCAGCGCGGGCGGTACGGTACATGAGCAGTTCTTC
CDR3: CASAGGTVHEQFF

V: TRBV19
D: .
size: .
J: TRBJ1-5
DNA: TGTGCCAGTAGTACCGCGGGGGGACGGCCCCAGCCCCAGCATTTT
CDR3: CASSTAGGRPQPQHF

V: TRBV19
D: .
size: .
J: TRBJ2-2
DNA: TGTGCCACCAAGGACAGGAGGGGTGCGAACACCGGGGAGCTGTTTTTT
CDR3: CATKDRRGANTGELFF

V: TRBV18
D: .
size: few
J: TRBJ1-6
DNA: TGTGCCAGCTCACCAGAAGCGGCAGCCAATTCACCCCTCCACTTT
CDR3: CASSPEAAANSPLHF

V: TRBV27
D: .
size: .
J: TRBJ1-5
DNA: TGTGCCAGCAGTTTATGGGGGGACCAGCCCCAGCATTTT
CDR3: CASSLWGDQPQHF

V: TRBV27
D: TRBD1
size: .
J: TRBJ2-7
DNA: TGTGCCAGCAGCCAAGGGACAGAAACCTACGAGCAGTACTTC
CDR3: CASSQGTETYEQYF

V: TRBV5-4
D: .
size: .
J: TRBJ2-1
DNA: TGTGCCAGCAGCTCCCGAGGGGGGGCAGCCTACAATGAGCAGTTCTTC
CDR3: CASSSRGGAAYNEQFF

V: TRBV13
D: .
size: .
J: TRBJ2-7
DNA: TGTGCCAGCAGCTCACAACCCCAGCGGACCGAGCAGTACTTC
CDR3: CASSSQPQRTEQYF

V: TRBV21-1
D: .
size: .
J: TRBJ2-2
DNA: TGTGCCAGCCCCACCCCTACCGAACTAGCGGGAGTCCTCTCGAACACCGGGGAGCTGTTTTTT
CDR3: CASPTPTELAGVLSNTGELFF

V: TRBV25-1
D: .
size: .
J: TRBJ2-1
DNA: TGTGCCAGTCGACTAGACCTATACAATGAGCAGTTCTTC
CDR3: CASRLDLYNEQFF

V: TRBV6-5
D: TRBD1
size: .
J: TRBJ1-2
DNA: TGTGCCAGCAGCGACAGACAGGGAGGCCGCTATGGCTACACCTTC
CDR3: CASSDRQGGRYGYTF

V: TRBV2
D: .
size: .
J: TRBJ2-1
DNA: TGTGCCAGCAGTGTTACGGGCAATGAGCAGTTCTTC
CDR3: CASSVTGNEQFF

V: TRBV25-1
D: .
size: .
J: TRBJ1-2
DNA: TGTGCCAGCAGTGAGAATAGTGGAGGCTTCTCTGGCTACACCTTC
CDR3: CASSENSGGFSGYTF

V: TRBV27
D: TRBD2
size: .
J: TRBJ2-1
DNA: TGTGCCAGTAGAGCGGGAGGGGGCAATGAGCAGTTCTTC
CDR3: CASRAGGGNEQFF

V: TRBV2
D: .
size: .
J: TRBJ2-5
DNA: TGTGCCAGCAGCGAAAACAGGGACCTGCAAGAGACCCAGTACTTC
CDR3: CASSENRDLQETQYF

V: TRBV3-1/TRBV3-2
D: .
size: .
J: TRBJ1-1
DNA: TGTGCCAGCAGCCAAGGTCATAGCGTCCGGGAAGCTTTCTTT
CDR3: CASSQGHSVREAFF

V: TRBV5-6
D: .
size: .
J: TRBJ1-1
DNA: TGTGCCAGCAGCCAGGGGAACTGGGCAGCTGAAGCTTTCTTT
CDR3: CASSQGNWAAEAFF

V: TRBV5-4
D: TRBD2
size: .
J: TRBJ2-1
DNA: TGTGCCAGCACCACCGGGACTAGCGGGAGCAATGAGCAGTTCTTC
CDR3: CASTTGTSGSNEQFF

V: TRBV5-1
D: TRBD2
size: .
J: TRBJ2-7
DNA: TGCGCCAGCAGTAGCATCCGGGAGGGCACTGACGAGCAGTACTTC
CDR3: CASSSIREGTDEQYF

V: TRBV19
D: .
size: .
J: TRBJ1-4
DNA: TGTGCCAGCACCCCCACGATTGCGAATGAAAAACTGTTTTTT
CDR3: CASTPTIANEKLFF

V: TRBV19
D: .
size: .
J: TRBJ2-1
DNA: TGTGCCAGTAGTAACAACAGGGTTTCCTACAATGAGCAGTTCTTC
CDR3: CASSNNRVSYNEQFF

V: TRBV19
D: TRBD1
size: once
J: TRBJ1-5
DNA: TGTGCCAGTAGAAATGGACAGGGCCGCAATCAGCCCCAGCATTTT
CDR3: CASRNGQGRNQPQHF

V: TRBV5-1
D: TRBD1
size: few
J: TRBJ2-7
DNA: TGCGCCAGCAGCTTACGCCCACGGACAGGGGGCTTCTACGAGCAGTACTTC
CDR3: CASSLRPRTGGFYEQYF